These 24 T cell receptor beta chains were sequenced from one sample in a study of T-cell reconstitution after alpha-beta-depleted transplantation in children. This sample's TCRbeta library carried unique molecular identifier barcodes. TCRdb reprocessed the PCR reads via MiXCR and lists one record per CDR3 protein. This table has hundreds of thousands of distinct CDR3 sequences, about a tenth appearing once. The sample was PBMCs from the stem cell graft donor, taken from the stem cell graft. All receptors derive from a human donor who donated a stem cell graft to a child with acute lymphoblastic leukemia.

V is TRBV7-2 and J is TRBJ1-6, with no clear D. Germline-derived CDR1 and CDR2 are SGHTA and FQGNSA. The germline V and J ends were trimmed by 1 base and 9 bases, with 10 bases remaining between them. The CDR3 length is 14 residues. This CDR3 reads CASSLDGFGSPLHF. CDR3 nucleotide sequence: TGTGCCAGCAGCTTAGACGGGTTCGGTTCACCCCTCCACTTT.

This clonotype has ten or more counts. The chain employs TRBV27 and TRBJ1-3; weak D call: TRBD1 (5 bases). From germline, CDR1 is MNHEY and CDR2 SMNVEV (reference sequence). The CDR3 contains 17 residues. The ends were cut back, 4 bases at V and 0 bases at J, with 16 bases in the middle. CDR3 sequence reads: CASSSGRPKSSGNTIYF. The CDR3 DNA reads as TGTGCCAGCAGTTCGGGACGACCGAAAAGCTCTGGAAACACCATATATTTT.

This clonotype was seen ten or more times. The V call is TRBV4-2, the J call TRBJ1-2; 9 nucleotides agree with TRBD1. CDR1 is LGHNA and CDR2 is YNFKEQ in the germline V gene. CDR3 size: 16 residues. The junction had 8 bases not matched to a gene; V was cut back by 0 bases and J by 6 bases. CDR3 region: CASSQEFGTGNNGYTF. The CDR3 DNA sequence: TGTGCCAGCAGCCAAGAATTTGGGACAGGGAATAATGGCTACACCTTC.

The table lists this clonotype with a few counts. The rearrangement links TRBV5-6 to TRBJ1-3; tentative D call: TRBD1 (5 bases). Looked up from germline, CDR1 is SGHDT and CDR2 is YYEEEE. The V end lost 4 bases, the J end lost 9 bases, and 17 bases lay between the germline ends. The CDR3 loop spans 14 amino acids. The CDR3 DNA reads TGTGCCAGCAGCGAGACCGGGACGGCGGCCACCATATATTTT. Amino acid sequence: CASSETGTAATIYF. The variable domain in full, completed from reference TRBV5-6 and TRBJ1-3, reads DAGVTQSPTHLIKTRGQQVTLRCSPKSGHDTVSWYQQALGQGPQFIFQYYEEEERQRGNFPDRFSGHQFPNYSSELNVNALLLGDSALYLCASSETGTAATIYFGEGSWLTVV.

This clonotype has just a few counts. This sequence joins TRBV19 and TRBJ2-7; D uncertain. The length of the CDR3 is 15 residues. V lost 3 bases, J lost 5 bases, and 17 bases lay in between. Germline CDR1 and CDR2: LNHDA and SQIVND (reference sequence). CDR3 sequence: CASSMLWSTKDEQYF. The CDR3 DNA follows: TGTGCCAGTAGTATGTTGTGGTCCACCAAGGACGAGCAGTACTTC.

This clonotype was counted only a few times. The rearrangement uses TRBV12-3 or TRBV12-4 and TRBJ2-3, with 7 bases matching TRBD2. The CDR3 has 14 amino acids. V was pared by 6 bases and J by 5 bases, with 8 bases of the junction left unmatched. CDR3 DNA: TGTGCCAGCAGCCCTTGGGGGGGGGAAGATACGCAGTATTTT. Protein: CASSPWGGEDTQYF.

This clonotype was recorded a few times. The chain uses TRBV4-2 and TRBJ1-1; D is possibly TRBD1 (5 bases). CDR3 size: 15 residues. V was trimmed by 0 bases and J by 7 bases, leaving 15 bases between them. Germline CDR1 is LGHNA and CDR2 is YNFKEQ. CDR3 sequence (DNA): TGTGCCAGCAGCCAAGATACGCTACAGGTCGATGAAGCTTTCTTT. Amino acid sequence: CASSQDTLQVDEAFF.

This clonotype was observed a few times. V usage is TRBV5-4 and J usage is TRBJ2-7; no firm D call. In germline, CDR1 is SGHNT, CDR2 YYREEE (reference sequence). The CDR3 runs 14 residues. V was pared by 2 bases and J by 5 bases, with 14 bases between. The CDR3 loop is CASSLKGSLDEQYF. In DNA, the CDR3 is TGTGCCAGCAGCTTAAAAGGAAGTCTTGACGAGCAGTACTTC.

This clonotype has at least ten counts. The chain uses TRBV6-2 or TRBV6-3 and TRBJ2-7; D call uncertain. V was pared by 6 bases and J by 4 bases, with 10 bases between. The germline gives CDR1 MNHEY, CDR2 SVGEGT. This CDR3 spans 12 amino acids. CDR3 bases: TGTGCCAGCAGACCTCAGAATTACGAGCAGTACTTC. Its translation is CASRPQNYEQYF.

DNA of the CDR3: TGTGCCAGCAGTTACATCCAATTCACCACCGTTACTGAAGCTTTCTTT. Translated, it gives CASSYIQFTTVTEAFF. The chain joins TRBV6-5 to TRBJ1-1; D is unresolved. Germline assignment: CDR1 MNHEY and CDR2 SVGAGI. The V end was cut by 2 bases, the J end by 5 bases, with 18 bases between. This CDR3 is built from 16 residues.

This clonotype was found a few times. CDR3 sequence reads: CASASTAISGNTIYF. The CDR3 DNA is TGTGCCAGCGCTTCGACAGCCATCTCTGGAAACACCATATATTTT. This chain uses TRBV6-1 with TRBJ1-3; TRBD1 is a possible D gene (5 bases). Trimming removed 8 bases at V and 0 bases at J, with 14 bases between. The CDR3 covers 15 residues. Germline CDR1 is MNHNS and CDR2 is SASEGT.

This clonotype was observed at least ten times. This chain uses TRBV20-1 with TRBJ1-1, with D unresolved. V shed 1 base and J shed 2 bases, with 11 bases lying between them. Germline V gives CDR1 DFQATT, CDR2 SNEGSKA (reference sequence). The CDR3 runs to 14 residues. This CDR3 reads CSARGFEGNTEAFF. The CDR3, as DNA: TGCAGTGCTAGAGGATTTGAGGGAAACACTGAAGCTTTCTTT.

This clonotype was seen many times. The V and J genes are TRBV6-1 and TRBJ2-5; 7 bases are shared with TRBD1. This CDR3 spans 14 amino acids. The V segment lost 4 bases and the J segment 1 base; nucleotides outside the gene matches: 3. In germline, CDR1 is MNHNS, CDR2 SASEGT. The CDR3 sequence is CASSGGGGQETQYF. For the CDR3, the DNA is TGTGCCAGCAGTGGAGGGGGCGGCCAAGAGACCCAGTACTTC.

This clonotype was recorded at least ten times. The genes are TRBV11-2 and TRBJ2-2; tentative D call: TRBD2 (5 bases). The CDR3 extends over 14 amino acids. Trimming cost V 5 bases and J 7 bases, with 14 bases left between them. Germline V gene sequence: CDR1 SGHAT, CDR2 FQNNGV. The CDR3 nucleotides are TGTGCCAGCAGCCCCCCAATCGCGGGCGGGGAGCTGTTTTTT. Protein sequence: CASSPPIAGGELFF.

The gene calls are TRBV19 and TRBJ2-1; 7 bases line up with TRBD2. The germline gives CDR1 LNHDA, CDR2 SQIVND (reference sequence). V dropped 6 bases and J dropped 6; count of bases not matched to a gene: 14. CDR3 length: 16 residues. The CDR3 is CASRDPLRGSRNEQFF. In DNA, the CDR3 is TGTGCCAGTAGAGACCCCCTGCGGGGGAGTCGCAATGAGCAGTTCTTC.

This clonotype was seen many times. This rearrangement joins TRBV12-3 or TRBV12-4 to TRBJ2-2; TRBD1 matches 9 bases. This CDR3 spans 14 amino acids. The trim removed 4 bases at V and 7 bases at J, leaving 4 bases unmatched. CDR3 protein: CASSSGQGLGELFF. CDR3 DNA: TGTGCCAGCAGTTCGGGACAGGGTCTCGGGGAGCTGTTTTTT.

The V and J genes are TRBV12-3 or TRBV12-4 and TRBJ1-6; D not resolved. V lost 3 bases, J lost 8 bases, and 2 bases lay in between. This CDR3 region has 11 residues. CDR3 DNA sequence: TGTGCCAGCAGTTTCCATTCACCCCTCCACTTT. Its protein is CASSFHSPLHF.

The table lists this clonotype with a few counts. The V gene is TRBV20-1, the J gene TRBJ1-2, with TRBD1 matching 7 bases. CDR1 and CDR2 from the germline V gene are DFQATT and SNEGSKA (reference sequence). The CDR3 has 18 residues. Trimming cost V 1 base and J 1 base; bases outside gene matches: 15. CDR3 nucleotide sequence: TGCAGTGCTAGAGTATCGGTACTCGACAGGGCACTTAACTATGGCTACACCTTC. Protein: CSARVSVLDRALNYGYTF.

This clonotype turned up a few times. The chain is built from TRBV3-1 and TRBJ2-2; D is unclear. Deletions cut 2 bases from V and 5 bases from J, with 15 bases between. This CDR3 is 16 amino acids long. The germline V gene has CDR1 LGHDT and CDR2 YNNKEL (reference sequence). CDR3 DNA: TGTGCCAGCAGCCAACCGGCAGGTTTTTTAACCGGGGAGCTGTTTTTT. Protein product: CASSQPAGFLTGELFF.

This clonotype has at least ten counts. This chain connects TRBV29-1 to TRBJ2-3; tentatively, D is TRBD1 or TRBD2 (6 bases each). Germline CDR1 is SQVTM and CDR2 is ANQGSEA. This CDR3 contains 12 residues. V dropped 3 bases and J dropped 9 bases, with 13 bases sitting between them. This CDR3 is CSVDAGGGTQYF. DNA for the CDR3: TGCAGCGTTGACGCAGGAGGGGGGACGCAGTATTTT.

The genes are TRBV10-3 and TRBJ1-5; the D gene is possibly TRBD1 (5 bases). Germline V gene sequence: CDR1 ENHRY, CDR2 SYGVKD. Trimming took off 0 bases at V and 6 bases at J, with 21 bases between the two ends. The CDR3 is 18 residues long. Here the CDR3 DNA reads TGTGCCATCAGTGAGTCACTTTTGGGAACCGGGGGAGGTCAGCCCCAGCATTTT. This encodes CAISESLLGTGGGQPQHF.

The chain carries TRBV27 and TRBJ2-1; TRBD2 might be the D (5 bases). V gave up 3 bases and J gave up 1 base, with 10 bases separating them. The CDR3 length is 15 residues. Per germline, CDR1 MNHEY and CDR2 SMNVEV (reference sequence). Written as DNA, the CDR3 is TGTGCCAGCAGTTTGGGGAGCGGTTCCTACAATGAGCAGTTCTTC. Its translation: CASSLGSGSYNEQFF.

This chain connects TRBV20-1 to TRBJ2-1; TRBD2 matches 8 bases. Germline V gene sequence: CDR1 DFQATT, CDR2 SNEGSKA (reference sequence). The CDR3 runs to 16 residues. The ends lost 3 bases at V and 0 bases at J; junction bases unmatched: 7. The CDR3, as DNA: TGCAGTGCTAGCAGTCCCCGGGGGGGCTCCTACAATGAGCAGTTCTTC. Its translation is CSASSPRGGSYNEQFF.

At least ten counts were recorded for this clonotype. This sequence joins TRBV11-2 and TRBJ1-1; D is unclear. The germline V gene encodes CDR1 SGHAT and CDR2 FQNNGV. The V end was cut by 2 bases, the J end by 6 bases, with 10 bases between. This CDR3 is 13 amino acids long. CDR3 coding DNA: TGTGCCAGCAGCTTAATGAGGCCAGCTGAAGCTTTCTTT. It yields the protein CASSLMRPAEAFF.